This TCR beta chain was sequenced for a study of human T cells and chemical hapten exposure (dated by TCRdb to the early 2020s). Study-level background: For sensitization, 2% DPC in acetone was applied to a 2 cm by 2 cm area of upper inner arm skin. Weekly therapeutic DPC doses were additionally applied to the scalp of patients throughout the roughly 22-week study period. Patch testing on the upper back used Finn chambers containing 0.01% DPC, with scoring done after 6 days according to International Contact Dermatitis Research Group standards. The mostly female patient cohort included alopecia areata with under or over 50% scalp involvement, alopecia totalis and alopecia universalis. The libraries were sequenced as a pool, and the TCR yield per sample differed mostly because of small variations in library volumes within the pool. Peripheral blood TCR repertoire changes were tracked in vivo in alopecia patients during primary and secondary sensitization to the hapten diphenylcyclopropenone (DPC). Patient blood was sampled pre-sensitization (week 0) and at 2, 6 and about 24 weeks after DPC sensitization. Blood for TCR sequencing was provided by twenty-nine alopecia patients at one to four time points (pre-sensitization, 2, 6 and 24 weeks).

This clonotype was found many times. Its antigen is unknown. Per-base qualities were not stored, and no clone one base away is much larger. Spanning cysteine to phenylalanine, the CDR3 consists of 13 amino acids. Only CDR3 DNA remains: 39 bases, in frame from the first base. V drops 1 base and J drops 4 bases, leaving 4 bases in between. Based on the germline V gene (reference sequence), the CDR1 and CDR2 sequences are SEHNR and FQNEAQ. The study at large found these results: A positive correlation was found between the number of PT1 expanded TCRs and patch test score, with significance reached at thresholds 8, 16 and 32 but not 4. Significantly more large CDR3 similarity clusters were formed by expanded TCRs than by pre-sensitization or healthy control sets, consistent with antigen-driven responses. After repeated subsampling, changes were observed in the strength of the expansion versus patch-test correlation and in the threshold at which the correlation became significant. Alopecia, a presumed autoimmune disease, was present in all patients, so the immune response of the patients might differ from that of healthy individuals. The number of TCRs above 1 in 1000 frequency did not change with DPC sensitization; there was no evidence of global repertoire structure alterations.

The sample's time point label, decoded: patch test 1, 2 weeks after DPC sensitization. Taken with the paper, the label for treatment or condition translates to: therapeutic diphenylcyclopropenone sensitization with weekly scalp DPC. At each patch-test visit, blood was drawn before the patch test was applied. Patients were considered eligible if aged 18 to 70, diagnosed with alopecia and deemed suitable for DPC therapy, and patients were excluded if pregnant. Total RNA was extracted from unfractionated whole blood collected in Tempus Blood RNA tubes. Library generation was performed with RACE. Sequencing instrument: NextSeq 500. Library preparation attached unique molecular identifiers to individual cDNA molecules for quantitative, reproducible TCR counting. Both TCR alpha and TCR beta chains were sequenced from each blood RNA sample. The published analysis was carried out like this. Samples had a median of roughly 98,000 TCRs, with a range from roughly 23,224 to 700,000. The Decombinator software suite was used to annotate V, J and CDR3 in the TCR reads. For the PS versus PT1 abundance plots, all samples were subsampled to the same number of TCRs (28,000). TCRs were defined as expanded if absent before sensitization and observed at least eight times at the 2-week time point. The raw public reads went through TCRdb reprocessing: fastp at Q25, MiXCR clone calling, in-frame beta chains kept. Merged by CDR3 protein, the rows form single entries marked with the most common genes and DNA. The V and J calls were determined by TCRdb, not by the authors. The sample table shows over 45,000 distinct CDR3 sequences, and approximately 9.3% are seen once. 13% of the sample belongs to the ten largest clones.

This chain joins TRBV7-9 to TRBJ2-2; the D gene identity is not certain. This sequence originates from a woman aged 40-49 years with alopecia areata. Some clones in this sample may be carry-over from other donors' samples. The source was whole blood, collected in connection with sensitization to the hapten diphenylcyclopropenone (DPC). The DNA reads TGTGCCAGCAGCTTAGTCACCACCGGGGAGCTGTTTTTT. This is translated as CASSLVTTGELFF.